These 30 T cell receptor beta chains were all obtained from the same sample, sequenced in a study of T cell responses to AZD1222 COVID-19 vaccine. Repertoires were generated with immunoSEQ multiplex PCR, while TCRdb's copy carries only in-frame clones and drops some. The table shows around 120,000 clones, with roughly 90% occurring only once. The sample here was peripheral blood, taken on day 0 of AZD1222 vaccination. These receptors were collected from an adult in good health.

In its sample, this clone was seen once. This chain connects TRBV5-1 to TRBJ2-5, with D hard to call. With 0 bases removed from V and 3 bases from J, the gap between germline ends came to 18 bases. The CDR3 spans 17 residues. Germline CDR1 is SGHRS and CDR2 is YFSETQ. The CDR3 is CASSLGLLARGEETQYF. CDR3 sequence (DNA): TGCGCCAGCAGCTTGGGCCTACTGGCCCGTGGCGAAGAGACCCAGTACTTC.

The V call is TRBV5-4, the J call TRBJ2-3; D may be TRBD2 (5 bases). V lost 6 bases and J 2 bases, leaving 19 bases between the germline ends. Germline values: CDR1 SGHNT, CDR2 YYREEE (reference sequence). The CDR3 totals 16 residues. The DNA for the CDR3 is TGTGCCAGCACCAGACAAGAGCGGTTCCCCACAGATACGCAGTATTTT. It is translated as CASTRQERFPTDTQYF.

This chain uses TRBV20-1 with TRBJ2-7; 11 nucleotides line up with TRBD2. Germline loops: CDR1 DFQATT, CDR2 SNEGSKA (reference sequence). The CDR3 extends over 14 amino acids. The ends lost 3 bases at V and 3 bases at J; junction bases unmatched: 4. This chain's CDR3 is CSASMGLADYEQYF. The CDR3 DNA reads TGCAGTGCTAGTATGGGACTAGCGGACTACGAGCAGTACTTC.

V gene TRBV7-2 combines with J gene TRBJ1-5; a weak D match, TRBD1 (6 bases). The CDR3 runs 16 residues. Germline CDR1 is SGHTA and CDR2 is FQGNSA. Deletions cut 6 bases from V and 6 bases from J, with 21 bases between. CDR3 region: CASSLQATGGGQPQHF. The CDR3 coding sequence is TGTGCCAGCAGTTTACAAGCGACAGGCGGCGGTCAGCCCCAGCATTTT.

This sequence joins TRBV7-9 and TRBJ1-1, with D tentatively TRBD1 (5 bases). This CDR3 comprises 16 residues. Germline V CDR1 and CDR2: SEHNR, FQNEAQ (reference sequence). Between the trimmed V and J ends, which lost 1 base and 1 base, there was a span of 13 bases. The CDR3 DNA reads as TGTGCCAGCAGCTTAGGACCTCCAGGGTGGAACACTGAAGCTTTCTTT. It is translated as CASSLGPPGWNTEAFF.

The J gene is TRBJ1-1, the V gene TRBV19; no firm D call. This CDR3 region has 13 residues. Germline CDR1 LNHDA, CDR2 SQIVND (reference sequence). V gave up 0 bases and J gave up 1 base, with 3 bases separating them. The CDR3: CASSIDQNTEAFF. CDR3 nucleotides: TGTGCCAGTAGTATAGATCAGAACACTGAAGCTTTCTTT.

This CDR3 is CASSPGQGVGELFF. For the CDR3, the DNA is TGTGCCAGCAGCCCCGGACAGGGGGTTGGGGAGCTGTTTTTT. The V call is TRBV7-9, the J call TRBJ2-2; 10 positions agree with TRBD1. CDR3 length equals 14 residues. Trimming cost V 5 bases and J 8 bases; bases outside gene matches: 5. Per germline, CDR1 SEHNR and CDR2 FQNEAQ (reference sequence).

This clone is a singleton in its sample. The chain has TRBV7-8 and TRBJ2-7; 7 bases match TRBD2. The germline CDR1 and CDR2 sequences are SGHVS and FQNEAQ. This CDR3 spans 16 amino acids. The junction had 13 bases not matched to a gene; V was cut back by 5 bases and J by 3 bases. The CDR3 region is CASSPVSGGVVYEQYF. CDR3 nucleotides: TGTGCCAGCAGCCCCGTTTCGGGAGGTGTCGTCTACGAGCAGTACTTC.

The chain employs TRBV18 and TRBJ2-1, with no clear D. CDR1 and CDR2 (germline): KGHSH, LQKENI. This CDR3 contains 14 residues. The V end lost 1 base, the J end lost 6 bases, and 10 bases lay between the germline ends. The CDR3 sequence: CASSPRQGFNEQFF. The CDR3 DNA sequence: TGTGCCAGCTCACCACGGCAAGGGTTCAATGAGCAGTTCTTC. Filled out from reference TRBV18 and TRBJ2-1, the complete variable domain reads NAGVMQNPRHLVRRRGQEARLRCSPMKGHSHVYWYRQLPEEGLKFMVYLQKENIIDESGMPKERFSAEFPKEGPSILRIQQVVRGDSAAYFCASSPRQGFNEQFFGPGTRLTVL.

This clone has a handful of counts. This sequence joins TRBV27 and TRBJ2-7; no reliable D call. Germline loops: CDR1 MNHEY, CDR2 SMNVEV (reference sequence). V was pared by 2 bases and J by 4 bases, with 3 bases between. The CDR3 extends over 11 amino acids. In nucleotides, the CDR3 is TGTGCCAGCAGTTTAGGGTACGAGCAGTACTTC. Translating it yields CASSLGYEQYF.

The rearrangement uses TRBV6-5 and TRBJ2-2; TRBD1 matches at 8 bases. Looked up from germline, CDR1 is MNHEY and CDR2 is SVGAGI. The CDR3 covers 15 residues. The V gene end was trimmed by 8 bases and the J gene end by 5 bases; junction bases not matched to a gene: 10. CDR3 loop: CASLPDRGHTGELFF. CDR3 DNA: TGTGCCAGCCTCCCCGACAGGGGACATACCGGGGAGCTGTTTTTT.

The V and J genes are TRBV5-1 and TRBJ1-1; 7 bases are a match to TRBD1. Germline V gives CDR1 SGHRS, CDR2 YFSETQ. V was pared by 3 bases and J by 1 base, with 3 bases of the junction left unmatched. This CDR3 comprises 14 residues. The CDR3 nucleotides read TGCGCCAGCAGCTACCGGGACAGGAACACTGAAGCTTTCTTT. Amino acids: CASSYRDRNTEAFF.

This clone appeared a single time. The rearrangement joins TRBV5-1 to TRBJ1-2; possibly TRBD1 for D (6 bases). Germline assignment: CDR1 SGHRS and CDR2 YFSETQ. The V end was cut by 4 bases, the J end by 8 bases, with 15 bases between. The CDR3 is 13 amino acids. As DNA, the CDR3 is TGCGCCAGCAGCCTAGGGACATTCGGGGGCTACACCTTC. Translated, it gives CASSLGTFGGYTF.

This chain links TRBV5-8 with TRBJ2-3; no clear D. This CDR3 is 14 amino acids long. Germline CDR1 reads SGHTS; CDR2 reads YDEGEE. V lost 0 bases, J lost 0 bases, and 5 bases lay in between. CDR3 sequence: CASSLAPSTDTQYF. CDR3 DNA: TGTGCCAGCAGCTTGGCTCCTAGCACAGATACGCAGTATTTT.

This chain uses TRBV19 with TRBJ1-1, with 10 bases identical to TRBD1. The CDR3 is 16 residues long. After removal of 5 bases from V and 3 bases from J, the junction contained 9 bases not matched to a gene. The germline gives CDR1 LNHDA, CDR2 SQIVND (reference sequence). CDR3 nucleotide sequence: TGTGCCAGTAGTTTGGGGGACAGGGGCGAGGACACTGAAGCTTTCTTT. Its translation is CASSLGDRGEDTEAFF.

This chain uses TRBV14 with TRBJ1-2, with TRBD1 as a possible D gene (5 bases). V lost 0 bases and J lost 6, with 14 bases in between. The germline V gene encodes CDR1 SGHDN and CDR2 FVKESK. The CDR3 extends over 15 amino acids. The CDR3 sequence: CASSQEGRPVNGYTF. The CDR3 nucleotides are TGTGCCAGCAGCCAAGAGGGACGGCCTGTGAATGGCTACACCTTC. Complete variable domain (other parts from reference TRBV14 and TRBJ1-2): EAGVTQFPSHSVIEKGQTVTLRCDPISGHDNLYWYRRVMGKEIKFLLHFVKESKQDESGMPNNRFLAERTGGTYSTLKVQPAELEDSGVYFCASSQEGRPVNGYTFGSGTRLTVV.

As DNA, the CDR3 is TGTGCCAGCAGCCAAGTAATAGCGGGAGGCCCCAATGAGCAGTTCTTC. Its protein product is CASSQVIAGGPNEQFF. The V and J genes are TRBV3-1 (or the pseudogene TRBV3-2) and TRBJ2-1; 10 positions agree with TRBD2. Germline-derived CDR1 and CDR2 are LGHDT and YNNKEL (reference sequence). After removal of 1 base from V and 6 bases from J, the junction contained 6 bases not matched to a gene. There are 16 residues in the CDR3.

CDR3 loop: CASSGPGTGPNEKLFF. The CDR3 DNA reads as TGTGCCAGCAGTGGTCCCGGGACAGGCCCTAATGAAAAACTGTTTTTT. The chain couples TRBV2 to TRBJ1-4; 8 positions match TRBD1. This CDR3 spans 16 amino acids. Germline CDR1 is SNHLY and CDR2 is FYNNEI. Trimming cost V 4 bases and J 3 bases; bases outside gene matches: 7.

V usage is TRBV7-2 and J usage is TRBJ2-1; 14 bases are shared with TRBD2. CDR3 size: 15 residues. Germline CDR1 and CDR2: SGHTA and FQGNSA. The trim removed 3 bases at V and 9 bases at J, leaving 4 bases unmatched. CDR3 in DNA: TGTGCCAGCAGCTTCGGGACTAGCGGGAGTGTTGAGCAGTTCTTC. Its translation: CASSFGTSGSVEQFF.

This chain connects TRBV25-1 to TRBJ2-2; TRBD1 agrees at 11 bases. The CDR3 totals 14 residues. Germline CDR1 MGHDK, CDR2 SYGVNS. With 6 bases clipped from V and 7 bases from J, the junction kept 4 bases outside the gene matches. CDR3 sequence (DNA): TGTGCCAGCAGGGGACAGGGGGTAATCGGGGAGCTGTTTTTT. This gives the protein CASRGQGVIGELFF.

The V call is TRBV3-1 (or the pseudogene TRBV3-2), the J call TRBJ2-6; D unclear. V was shortened by 2 bases and J by 3 bases, with 5 bases between the two germline ends. Germline V gene lookup returns CDR1 LGHDT and CDR2 YNNKEL (reference sequence). The length of the CDR3 is 14 residues. CDR3 sequence reads: CASSQNFGANVLTF. The DNA of the CDR3 is TGTGCCAGCAGCCAAAACTTTGGGGCCAACGTCCTGACTTTC.

This chain links TRBV5-4 with TRBJ1-5; weak D call: TRBD1 (5 bases). This CDR3 comprises 13 residues. Looked up from germline, CDR1 is SGHNT and CDR2 is YYREEE (reference sequence). Trimming cost V 4 bases and J 6 bases, with 11 bases left between them. This CDR3 reads CASSRERGQPQHF. In DNA form, the CDR3 reads TGTGCCAGCAGCCGAGAGAGGGGTCAGCCCCAGCATTTT.

This clone was recorded only once. The chain couples TRBV3-1 (or the pseudogene TRBV3-2) to TRBJ1-5; 9 nucleotides match TRBD1. The V segment lost 2 bases and the J segment 1 base; nucleotides outside the gene matches: 9. CDR3 length: 18 amino acids. Germline V gene data show CDR1 as LGHDT and CDR2 as YNNKEL (reference sequence). CDR3: CASSQSGGTGTSNQPQHF. The CDR3 region has the DNA TGTGCCAGCAGCCAAAGCGGTGGGACAGGGACAAGCAATCAGCCCCAGCATTTT.

This chain links TRBV7-8 with TRBJ1-6; TRBD1 matches 8 bases. This CDR3 spans 20 amino acids. CDR1 is SGHVS, CDR2 FQNEAQ, per germline. V trimming: 6 bases; J trimming: 7 bases; junction bases outside the gene matches: 23. The CDR3 reads CASRPGPMVFVPGGNSPLHF. The CDR3 coding sequence is TGTGCCAGCAGACCCGGCCCTATGGTATTTGTCCCAGGGGGCAATTCACCCCTCCACTTT. Variable domain in full (rest from reference TRBV7-8 and TRBJ1-6): GAGVSQSPRYKVAKRGQDVALRCDPISGHVSLFWYQQALGQGPEFLTYFQNEAQLDKSGLPSDRFFAERPEGSVSTLKIQRTQQEDSAVYLCASRPGPMVFVPGGNSPLHFGNGTRLTVT.

The chain employs TRBV19 and TRBJ2-1; 8 bases agree with TRBD1. This CDR3 region has 14 residues. CDR1 and CDR2 (germline): LNHDA, SQIVND (reference sequence). After removal of 5 bases from V and 10 bases from J, the junction contained 10 bases not matched to a gene. CDR3 DNA: TGTGCCAGTAGTGGGACAGGCCCCCCACGCGAGCAGTTCTTC. Translating it yields CASSGTGPPREQFF.

The chain has TRBV11-1 and TRBJ2-2; no clear D gene. Trimming removed 5 bases at V and 1 base at J, with 11 bases between. The CDR3 spans 15 residues. Germline assignment: CDR1 SGHAT and CDR2 FQDESV (reference sequence). CDR3 residues: CASSQPDLNTGELFF. The CDR3 DNA reads TGTGCCAGCAGCCAACCGGATCTGAACACCGGGGAGCTGTTTTTT.

The CDR3 bases are TGTGCCAGCTCACCTCATAAGGGGTGGCACTATGGCTACACCTTC. It codes for CASSPHKGWHYGYTF. The chain has TRBV18 and TRBJ1-2; tentatively, D is TRBD1 (5 bases). Trimming left V 3 bases short and J 3 bases short, with 14 bases between. The CDR3 runs to 15 residues. Germline CDR1 KGHSH, CDR2 LQKENI.

The V and J genes are TRBV6-2 or TRBV6-3 and TRBJ1-5, with no clear D. CDR1 is MNHEY, CDR2 SVGEGT, per germline. This CDR3 has 15 residues. The V end lost 2 bases, the J end lost 3 bases, and 11 bases lay between the germline ends. CDR3 amino acids: CASSYGVSHNQPQHF. The CDR3, as DNA: TGTGCCAGCAGTTACGGGGTTTCCCACAATCAGCCCCAGCATTTT.

The CDR3 sequence: CASSLVGNGNQPQHF. The CDR3 region has the DNA TGTGCCAGCAGTTTAGTGGGGAACGGGAATCAGCCCCAGCATTTT. The V and J genes are TRBV28 and TRBJ1-5; D not resolved. The germline V gene has CDR1 MDHEN and CDR2 SYDVKM. The V and J ends lost 2 bases and 4 bases respectively, with 12 bases between them. The length of the CDR3 is 15 residues.

The V gene is TRBV7-9, the J gene TRBJ2-7; TRBD2 might be the D (6 bases). The CDR3 has 12 residues. CDR1 and CDR2 from the germline V gene are SEHNR and FQNEAQ (reference sequence). V gave up 11 bases and J gave up 1 base, with 12 bases separating them. The DNA for the CDR3 is TGTGCCGGACGGGAGTTGTCCTACGAGCAGTACTTC. It encodes CAGRELSYEQYF.